This TCR beta chain originates from a study of regulatory T cells in long-lasting Graves disease. Study-wide points: Patients with persistent Graves' had lower TCR diversity than newly diagnosed patients. TRBV28, TRBJ1-2 and TRBJ2-5 were segments that persistent disease favored.

CDR1 is LGHNA and CDR2 is YNFKEQ in the germline V gene. This CDR3 region has 16 residues. Trimming pared 0 bases from V and 6 bases from J, leaving 18 bases between. As to time point: persistent/refractory GD, antithyroid drugs over 5 years with positive TRAb. The TCR library was made from RNA extracted from PBMCs. Concerning this clonotype itself: Its antigen is currently unknown.

Arm-PCR with iRepertoire HTBI primers amplified the CDR3 regions for these TCR beta libraries. TCRdb re-analysed the multiplex PCR reads in MiXCR, keeping a single row per CDR3 protein. The repertoire consists of about 420,000 distinct CDR3 sequences, with about 20% occurring once and the leading ten covering about 26%. The chain couples TRBV4-2 to TRBJ2-7; the D gene is possibly TRBD1 (6 bases). Sequencing used peripheral blood mononuclear cells (PBMCs), obtained when the disease was refractory, from a patient treated with antithyroid drugs. This receptor was taken from a female donor with Graves disease. The DNA of the CDR3 is TGTGCCAGCAGCCAAGAGCGTCAGGGGATTAACTCCGAGCAGTACTTC. It is translated as CASSQERQGINSEQYF.